This passage covers 17 T cell receptor beta chains from one sample sequenced in a study of Graves' ophthalmopathy and Graves' hyperthyroidism. Amplifying from RNA transcripts, the study obtained TCR beta CDR3 regions. Following a first-round RT-PCR that used HTBI primers, a second-round multiplex PCR was carried out. TCRdb reprocessed the multiplex PCR reads with MiXCR, giving one entry per CDR3 protein. This table has under 400,000 distinct CDR3 sequences, 15% to 20% appearing once. The source material was peripheral blood. These receptors originate from an adult man with Graves' ophthalmopathy.

This clonotype was detected ten times or more. CDR3 coding DNA: TGTGCCACCAGCAGAGGAAGTCCTAGCACAGATACGCAGTATTTT. Protein: CATSRGSPSTDTQYF. This chain connects TRBV15 to TRBJ2-3; D not certain. CDR1 is LNHNV, CDR2 YYDKDF, per germline (reference sequence). This CDR3 has 15 amino acids. V was shortened by 1 base and J by 0 bases, with 8 bases between the two germline ends.

This clonotype was observed many times. The chain has TRBV7-3 and TRBJ1-1; D unclear. The V and J ends lost 2 bases and 1 base respectively, with 14 bases between them. From germline, CDR1 is SGHTA and CDR2 FQGTGA. The CDR3 totals 16 residues. The CDR3, as DNA: TGTGCCAGCAGCTTAGACTCGGCGGACTCGAACACTGAAGCTTTCTTT. This gives the protein CASSLDSADSNTEAFF.

This clonotype was detected many times. The V call is TRBV19, the J call TRBJ1-2, with a weak D call TRBD1 (5 bases). Germline assignment: CDR1 LNHDA and CDR2 SQIVND (reference sequence). CDR3 length: 18 amino acids. The V end was cut by 2 bases, the J end by 4 bases, with 23 bases between. The CDR3 region is CASSITGHGSTSLYGYTF. The CDR3 nucleotides are TGTGCCAGTAGTATAACTGGACACGGTTCCACCTCCCTCTATGGCTACACCTTC.

In its sample, this clonotype was seen many times. The rearrangement uses TRBV2 and TRBJ2-2; 7 positions match TRBD1. V lost 1 base and J lost 5; bases outside the gene matches: 4. In germline, CDR1 is SNHLY, CDR2 FYNNEI. CDR3 size: 15 residues. CDR3: CASSEGQGTTGELFF. DNA for the CDR3: TGTGCCAGCAGTGAAGGACAGGGTACTACCGGGGAGCTGTTTTTT.

This clonotype was recorded at least ten times. The chain carries TRBV28 and TRBJ1-5; a weak D match, TRBD1 (5 bases). The V and J ends lost 1 base and 6 bases respectively, with 13 bases between them. The CDR3 is 15 residues long. The germline gives CDR1 MDHEN, CDR2 SYDVKM. This CDR3 reads CASSLLLGAGQPQHF. The CDR3 nucleotides read TGTGCCAGCAGTTTATTACTCGGGGCAGGTCAGCCCCAGCATTTT.

This clonotype has a count of ten or more. The gene calls are TRBV2 and TRBJ2-7; a possible D gene is TRBD1 (5 bases). Germline V gene sequence: CDR1 SNHLY, CDR2 FYNNEI. Trimming stripped 7 bases from V and 2 bases from J, with 15 bases between. The CDR3 covers 14 residues. The CDR3 protein is CASKKMGPTYEQYF. The CDR3, as DNA: TGTGCCAGCAAAAAAATGGGGCCTACCTACGAGCAGTACTTC.

This clonotype appeared many times. Its ends do not fully match the called genes, so a read error is possible. This rearrangement joins TRBV12-3 or TRBV12-4 to TRBJ2-7; D not resolved. CDR3 size: 12 residues. The CDR3 bases are TGTGCCAGCAGCCCAGACTCCCACGAGCAGTACTTC. Protein sequence: CASSPDSHEQYF.

This clonotype was detected ten times or more. The gene calls are TRBV5-1 and TRBJ2-2, with 7 bases identical to TRBD1. The CDR3 sequence is 17 residues long. CDR1 SGHRS and CDR2 YFSETQ come from the germline V gene. After removal of 3 bases from V and 0 bases from J, the junction contained 8 bases not matched to a gene. The CDR3: CASSSTGAPSNTGELFF. The CDR3 nucleotides are TGCGCCAGCAGCTCAACAGGGGCCCCTTCGAACACCGGGGAGCTGTTTTTT.

This clonotype was counted many times. The chain recombines TRBV7-9 with TRBJ1-2, with TRBD1 as a possible D gene (5 bases). This CDR3 is built from 15 residues. V lost 5 bases and J lost 3, with 16 bases in between. From germline, CDR1 is SEHNR and CDR2 FQNEAQ (reference sequence). CDR3 loop: CASSQVIQGHYGYTF. In DNA, the CDR3 is TGTGCCAGCAGCCAGGTCATCCAGGGACACTATGGCTACACCTTC.

The sample holds many counts of this clonotype. The chain is built from TRBV5-4 and TRBJ1-1; TRBD1 is a possible D gene (5 bases). CDR1 is SGHNT and CDR2 is YYREEE in the germline V gene (reference sequence). V was cut by 4 bases and J by 3 bases, with 16 bases left in between. The CDR3 is 15 residues long. The CDR3 is CASSMTAAPDTEAFF. The DNA for the CDR3 is TGTGCCAGCAGCATGACAGCAGCGCCGGACACTGAAGCTTTCTTT.

The chain carries TRBV4-1 and TRBJ2-7, with 8 bases aligning to TRBD1. The V and J ends lost 3 bases and 1 base, in that order; junction bases with no gene match: 2. The germline CDR1 and CDR2 sequences are MGHRA and YSYEKL. The length of the CDR3 is 14 residues. The CDR3 here is CASSHGQGSYEQYF. CDR3 coding DNA: TGCGCCAGCAGCCACGGACAGGGTTCCTACGAGCAGTACTTC.

This clonotype was detected ten times or more. The CDR3 loop is CASSYFGGEQYF. The DNA of the CDR3 is TGTGCCAGCAGTTACTTTGGGGGTGAGCAGTACTTC. This chain links TRBV6-5 with TRBJ2-7; D tentatively fits TRBD1 or TRBD2 (5 bases each). CDR1 and CDR2 (germline): MNHEY, SVGAGI. V was cut by 1 base and J by 7 bases, with 8 bases left in between. The CDR3 contains 12 residues.

In this sample, this clonotype turned up many times. This sequence joins TRBV5-1 and TRBJ2-5, with TRBD2 identical over 8 bases. The CDR3 is made up of 18 amino acids. With V trimmed by 4 bases and J by 1 base, 15 bases remained unmatched. Germline CDR1 SGHRS, CDR2 YFSETQ. The CDR3 region is CASSLSLQAGVPQETQYF. The CDR3 region has the DNA TGCGCCAGCAGCCTATCCCTTCAAGCGGGAGTCCCCCAAGAGACCCAGTACTTC.

The chain has TRBV27 and TRBJ1-2, with TRBD1 matching over 7 bases. Germline values: CDR1 MNHEY, CDR2 SMNVEV (reference sequence). The CDR3 covers 17 residues. V was pared by 3 bases and J by 3 bases, with 13 bases of the junction left unmatched. Here the CDR3 reads CASSFRRGLTGDYGYTF. The CDR3 DNA follows: TGTGCCAGCAGTTTTCGTAGGGGGCTGACCGGGGACTATGGCTACACCTTC.

This clonotype occurred many times. The J gene is TRBJ2-7, the V gene TRBV5-1; 9 nucleotides match TRBD1. The trim removed 4 bases at V and 7 bases at J, leaving 9 bases unmatched. Per germline, CDR1 SGHRS and CDR2 YFSETQ. CDR3 length equals 14 residues. As DNA, the CDR3 is TGCGCCAGCAGCCTGGGACAGGGTGTAGGAGAGCAGTACTTC. Translation gives CASSLGQGVGEQYF.

This clonotype was counted many times. V gene TRBV6-5 combines with J gene TRBJ2-7; no reliable D call. V lost 5 bases to trimming and J lost 3 bases, with 11 bases between them. The length of the CDR3 is 13 residues. Germline CDR1 is MNHEY and CDR2 is SVGAGI. CDR3 DNA: TGTGCCAGCAGTCCGAGCAGCAGCTACGAGCAGTACTTC. This gives the protein CASSPSSSYEQYF.

The chain couples TRBV6-2 or TRBV6-3 to TRBJ1-1; D call uncertain. The V gene's germline CDR1 is MNHEY and CDR2 SVGEGT. The ends were cut back, 4 bases at V and 5 bases at J, with 5 bases in the middle. This CDR3 has 11 amino acids. CDR3 protein: CASSSPTEAFF. In nucleotides, the CDR3 is TGTGCCAGCAGTTCGCCGACTGAAGCTTTCTTT.